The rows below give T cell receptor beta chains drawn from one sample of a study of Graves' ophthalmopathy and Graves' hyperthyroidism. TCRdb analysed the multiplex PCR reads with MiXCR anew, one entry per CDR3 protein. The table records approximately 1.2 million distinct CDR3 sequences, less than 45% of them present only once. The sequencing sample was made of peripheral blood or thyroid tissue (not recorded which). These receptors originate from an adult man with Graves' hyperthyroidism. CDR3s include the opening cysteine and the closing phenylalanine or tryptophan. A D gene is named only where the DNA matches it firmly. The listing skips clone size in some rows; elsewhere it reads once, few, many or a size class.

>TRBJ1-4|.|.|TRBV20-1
TGCAGTGCTAGAGGCCTGGGGCGATCGAATGAAAAACTGTTTTTT
CSARGLGRSNEKLFF
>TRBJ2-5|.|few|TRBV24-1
TGTGCCACCAGTGATGGGACCCAGTACTTC
CATSDGTQYF
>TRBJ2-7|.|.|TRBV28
TGTGCCAGCAGTTTTTCGGGGGAATTACTCTACGAGCAGTACTTC
CASSFSGELLYEQYF
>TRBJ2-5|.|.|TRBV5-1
TGCGCCAGCAGCTTGGGGGCCTTTGGGTACGAGACCCAGTACTTC
CASSLGAFGYETQYF
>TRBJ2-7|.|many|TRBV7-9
TGTGCCAGCAGCGCCCGGACGGGGCGCGGGGCCTACGAGCAGTACTTC
CASSARTGRGAYEQYF
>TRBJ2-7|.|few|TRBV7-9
TGCGCCAGCAGCCAAGATCAATGGGGGTTCGAGCAGTACTTC
CASSQDQWGFEQYF
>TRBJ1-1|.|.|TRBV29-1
TGCAGTCAACAGGGATTCCAGAACACTGAAGCTTTCTTT
CSQQGFQNTEAFF
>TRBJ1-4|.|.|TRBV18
TGTGCCAGCTCACCACGGCAGATTAATGAAAAACTGTTTTTT
CASSPRQINEKLFF
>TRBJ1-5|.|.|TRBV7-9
TGTGCCGGCAGCGCACAGGATCATAAAGGCAATCAGCCCCAGCATTTT
CAGSAQDHKGNQPQHF
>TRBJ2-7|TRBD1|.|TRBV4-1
TGCGCCAGCAGCCAAGGAGGGGCAGGGGGCGTCTTTAGCTACGAGCAGTACTTC
CASSQGGAGGVFSYEQYF
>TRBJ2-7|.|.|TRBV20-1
TGCAGTGCTAGAGAGGGGTTGGCGGCCAGGACCTACGAGCAGTACTTC
CSAREGLAARTYEQYF
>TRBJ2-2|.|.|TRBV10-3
TGTGCCAGCAGTTACCCTCGGGGTAACACCGGGGAGCTGTTTTTT
CASSYPRGNTGELFF
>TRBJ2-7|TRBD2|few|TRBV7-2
TGTGCCAGCAGCCAAGGAACCGGGACTAGCGATTACGAGCAGTACTTC
CASSQGTGTSDYEQYF
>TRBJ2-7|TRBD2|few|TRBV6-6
TGTGCCAGCAGTTACTACCCTAGCGGACTCTACGAGCAGTACTTC
CASSYYPSGLYEQYF
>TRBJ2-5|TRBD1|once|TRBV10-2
TGCGCCCACGCGGACAGGGACCGGGAGACCCAGTACTTC
CAHADRDRETQYF